This paragraph reports one T cell receptor (beta chain). Authors' methods: Estimated nucleated cell counts came from reference gene primer amplification. Sequenced by immunoSEQ multiplex PCR; TCRdb stores in-frame clones only, minus some. That table gives V, J and clone size, and the DNA gave D and trimming. The sample has some 250,000 clones; approximately 91% are singletons. This study enrolled people aged about 18 to 100 from approximately 25 US geographic areas. The data belong to a study of blood T cell repertoires in COVID-19. In the study overall: COVID-19 samples collected from the United States, Italy and Spain covered acute and convalescent phases. PBMCs, B-cell-depleted T cells, or T cells were the source of the cDNA or gDNA that made up the material.

This sequence was found in a woman aged 40-49 years with acute COVID-19. Sequencing used PBMCs or T cells enriched from blood (not recorded which).

The CDR3, as DNA: TGTGCCAGCAGCCGAGCCCCTTTTCGGGACAGGGGACGGGGTCAGCCCCAGCATTTT. This sequence encodes CASSRAPFRDRGRGQPQHF. V is TRBV11-3 and J is TRBJ1-5; 10 nucleotides agree with TRBD1. V lost 5 bases to trimming and J lost 6 bases; unmatched junction nucleotides: 19. The CDR3 extends over 19 amino acids. Germline lookup yields CDR1 SGHNT and CDR2 YENEEA.